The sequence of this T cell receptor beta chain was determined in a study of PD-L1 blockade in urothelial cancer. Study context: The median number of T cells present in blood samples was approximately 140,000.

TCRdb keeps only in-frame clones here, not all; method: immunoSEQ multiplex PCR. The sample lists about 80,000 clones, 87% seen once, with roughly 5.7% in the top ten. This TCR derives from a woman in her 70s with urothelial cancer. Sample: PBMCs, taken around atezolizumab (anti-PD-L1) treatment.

The CDR3, as DNA: TGTGCCAGCAGCGTAGACGGGTTTGAGCAGTACTTC. Encoded protein: CASSVDGFEQYF. The V and J genes are TRBV9 and TRBJ2-7; D unclear. V shed 0 bases and J shed 7 bases, with 8 bases lying between them. CDR1 and CDR2 (germline): SGDLS, YYNGEE. CDR3 length equals 12 residues.